Included here is one T cell receptor (beta chain) sequence, with context. Its antigen target is currently unknown. The record has no base qualities; no much larger clone is one base away. The germline V gene supplies CDR1 SGDLS and CDR2 YYNGEE. The germline V and J ends show losses of 3 bases and 8 bases respectively, and no gene match explains 23 bases of the junction. The CDR3 contains 19 residues, cysteine and phenylalanine counted. Just the 57-base CDR3 DNA is kept, in frame starting at base 1. The data originate from a study of blood T cells in healthy people across ages (dated by TCRdb to between 2015 and 2017). At the level of the whole study: Template switching captured roughly one uniquely barcoded TCR beta cDNA molecule per two T cells in model experiments. For two donors (one aged 18 to 29 and one aged 80 or older), the study analyzed two additional independent replicas of 1 million unique cDNA reads from the same blood draw. Using deep sequencing normalized with unique cDNA molecular identifiers, the study measured how TCR beta repertoire diversity changes with age. The donors were split into four age groups: young (average about 16 years), middle-aged (around 37), aged (more than 55) and long-lived (roughly 80). To avoid experimental bias, donors of different ages were spread randomly across the sequencing lanes.

Systemically healthy Caucasian individuals from Russia, some 40 in total and aged about 6 to 90 years, were included as donors. Each donor gave approximately 9.4 milliliters of peripheral blood, drawn into EDTA-treated Vacutainer tubes. Ficoll-Paque density-gradient centrifugation was used to isolate PBMCs, with at least 7 million obtained per sample. Trizol reagent was used to extract total RNA from the PBMCs, yielding at least 6 micrograms per sample. The percentages of naive CD45RAhigh/CD27high T cells were determined by flow cytometry on a PBMC aliquot from every donor. Beyond this particular receptor, the publication reports: Observed TCR beta diversity per million T cells fell roughly linearly with age, and a significant reduction was already apparent by age about 43. A strong correlation was found between observed TCR beta diversity and the percentage of naive T cells measured by flow cytometry. The CMV infection status of donors was not known, potentially confounding age-related changes in expanded clonotypes. Estimates of total diversity from one million sequenced T cells were regarded as lower bounds and underestimates. Compared with the aged group, the long-lived group had more naive CD4+ T cells, fewer expanded clones and increased TCR diversity, suggesting age selection. Because profiling used bulk unsorted PBMCs, naive and antigen-experienced compartments could not be compared conclusively.

The method was 5' RACE. The listed sequencing device is Illumina HiSeq 2500. A second PCR of roughly 7 to 11 cycles was performed with a sample-barcoded 5' primer and a J-beta primer mix. A unique molecular identifier was introduced onto each TCR beta cDNA molecule by a template-switch 5' adaptor carrying 12 random nucleotides. Each sample yielded at least 3 million CDR3-containing paired-end reads. First-strand cDNA synthesis was performed from all RNA using the Mint cDNA synthesis kit, with priming by a TRBC-specific oligonucleotide. Following uracil-DNA glycosylase treatment, all cDNA underwent a first 18-cycle PCR with the universal primers M1SS and BC2_uni_R. In the paper's pipeline: For normalization, 1 million high-quality reads, each with a distinct molecular identifier, were randomly selected from each sample. Reads sharing molecular identifiers were discarded rather than binned into consensus sequences. MiTCR, run with a Q25 quality threshold and the strictest error-elimination algorithm, handled CDR3 identification, clonotype clustering and error correction. A nonparametric unseen species model with Euler transformation was used to estimate a lower bound on total TCR beta diversity. TCRdb reprocessing: public reads trimmed at Q25 with fastp, clones called with MiXCR, in-frame beta chains kept. Every entry covers one CDR3 protein and lists the most common genes and DNA from its rows. These V and J calls originate from TCRdb's pipeline instead of the authors' own analysis. This sample comprises about 780,000 distinct CDR3 sequences, more than 35% of them detected only once. The ten top clones hold about a sixth of the sample.

Recombination joined TRBV9 with TRBJ2-1, and TRBD2 matches 7 of the central bases. This sequence originates from a man aged 80 or over in good health. The sequenced material came from blood. The base sequence is TGTGCCAGCAGCGCCGCACCCCAGGACTTGGTCGGGAGGCGCCATGAGCAGTTCTTC. This translates into CASSAAPQDLVGRRHEQFF.